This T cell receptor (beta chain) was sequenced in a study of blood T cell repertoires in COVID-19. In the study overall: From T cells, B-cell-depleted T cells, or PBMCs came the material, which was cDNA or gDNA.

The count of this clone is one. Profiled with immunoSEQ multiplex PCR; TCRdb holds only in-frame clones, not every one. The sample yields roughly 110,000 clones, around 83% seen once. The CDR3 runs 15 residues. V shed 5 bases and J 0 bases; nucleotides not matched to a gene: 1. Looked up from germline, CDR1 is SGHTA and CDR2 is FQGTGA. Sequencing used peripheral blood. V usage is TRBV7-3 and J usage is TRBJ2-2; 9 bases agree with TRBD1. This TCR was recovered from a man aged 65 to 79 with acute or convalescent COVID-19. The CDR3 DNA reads TGTGCCAGCAGCCGACAGGGGGCGAACACCGGGGAGCTGTTTTTT. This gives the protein CASSRQGANTGELFF.